Below, 23 T cell receptor beta chains from the same sample are listed, as sequenced in a study of T cell repertoires in cytomegalovirus infection. Each CDR3 protein is one row after TCRdb ran MiXCR on the reads. The data contain 250,000 to 400,000 distinct CDR3 sequences, approximately 25% of them seen just once; the ten biggest clones take up roughly 15%. The antigens of these receptors remain unknown. Sequenced here: cultured PBMCs, sampled from culture after CMV antigen stimulation. The receptors shown here come from a human donor in good health (CMV status not recorded). Some clones in this sample may be carry-over from other donors' samples.

This clonotype was counted many times. The rearrangement uses TRBV7-2 and TRBJ1-2, with D perhaps matching TRBD1 (5 bases). The V gene's germline CDR1 is SGHTA and CDR2 FQGNSA. The CDR3 runs 16 residues. V was pared by 1 base and J by 4 bases, with 16 bases between. The DNA for the CDR3 is TGTGCCAGCAGCTTAGTCACCAGGGTGGGGCCCTATGGCTACACCTTC. Translating it yields CASSLVTRVGPYGYTF.

This clonotype was picked up many times. This may be a read error, as it is one base from a much larger clone. The V call is TRBV7-9, the J call TRBJ1-1; possibly TRBD1 for D (6 bases). Trimming cost V 5 bases and J 7 bases, with 8 bases left between them. Germline V gene lookup returns CDR1 SEHNR and CDR2 FQNEAQ (reference sequence). CDR3 length: 11 residues. DNA for the CDR3: TGTGCCAGCAGCCTAGGGGGTGAAGCTTTCTTT. This encodes CASSLGGEAFF.

This clonotype was found many times. In DNA form, the CDR3 reads TGTGCCAGCAGCGGGAGTTATGTCAATGAGCAGTTCTTC. This sequence encodes CASSGSYVNEQFF. The rearrangement links TRBV7-2 to TRBJ2-1; D is perhaps TRBD2 (5 bases). The CDR3 is 13 residues long. V was clipped by 5 bases and J by 6 bases, with 11 bases between them. Per the germline V gene, CDR1 is SGHTA and CDR2 is FQGNSA.

This clonotype is labeled medium-sized (0.01 to 0.1%). The chain links TRBV27 to TRBJ2-2, with D unresolved. V was clipped by 3 bases and J by 6 bases, with 5 bases between them. The CDR3 has 12 amino acids. The germline CDR1 and CDR2 sequences are MNHEY and SMNVEV (reference sequence). The CDR3 is CASSLVAGELFF. The CDR3, as DNA: TGTGCCAGCAGTTTGGTTGCCGGGGAGCTGTTTTTT.

This clonotype was counted ten times or more. This chain links TRBV12-3 or TRBV12-4 with TRBJ1-5, with a weak D call TRBD1 (5 bases). Trimming took 7 bases from V and 6 from J, leaving 16 bases between them. The CDR3 sequence is 14 residues long. The CDR3: CASTISGIGQPQHF. The CDR3 region has the DNA TGTGCCAGCACGATATCAGGGATAGGTCAGCCCCAGCATTTT.

This chain joins TRBV27 and TRBJ1-1; the D is unclear. Trimming took 5 bases from V and 5 from J, leaving 12 bases between them. CDR3 length: 13 amino acids. The germline V gene has CDR1 MNHEY and CDR2 SMNVEV (reference sequence). The CDR3: CASSVIYRTEAFF. The CDR3 DNA reads as TGTGCCAGCAGTGTAATATATAGGACTGAAGCTTTCTTT.

The chain carries TRBV30 and TRBJ1-3; D gene unclear. The CDR3 runs to 14 residues. With 2 bases removed from V and 6 bases from J, the gap between germline ends came to 14 bases. From germline, CDR1 is GTSNPN and CDR2 SVGIG (reference sequence). The CDR3 DNA follows: TGTGCCTGGAGTCCATCCCTCGGGGAAAACACCATATATTTT. It translates to CAWSPSLGENTIYF.

This clonotype turned up a few times. The V and J genes are TRBV12-3 or TRBV12-4 and TRBJ1-2, with a possible D match to TRBD1 (5 bases). The length of the CDR3 is 13 residues. V lost 6 bases and J lost 2, with 10 bases in between. CDR3: CASSSGTNYGYTF. CDR3 nucleotides: TGTGCCAGCAGCTCAGGGACCAACTATGGCTACACCTTC.

In this sample, this clonotype turned up many times. V usage is TRBV7-2 and J usage is TRBJ2-7; D gene unclear. CDR1 and CDR2 (germline): SGHTA, FQGNSA. Trimming stripped 5 bases from V and 0 bases from J, with 14 bases between. The CDR3 has 15 amino acids. In DNA form, the CDR3 reads TGTGCCAGCAGCCTCGGTCCGAGGAGCTCCTACGAGCAGTACGTC. Its translation is CASSLGPRSSYEQYV.

There are a few counts of this clonotype. V gene TRBV6-2 or TRBV6-3 combines with J gene TRBJ1-5; a possible D gene is TRBD1 (5 bases). The CDR3 extends over 14 amino acids. Germline V lookup: CDR1 MNHEY, CDR2 SVGEGT. V was shortened by 2 bases and J by 6 bases, with 11 bases between the two germline ends. The CDR3 reads CASSYQGWSQPQHF. DNA for the CDR3: TGTGCCAGCAGTTACCAGGGTTGGTCTCAGCCCCAGCATTTT.

The J gene is TRBJ1-1, the V gene TRBV19, with D tentatively TRBD1 (6 bases). The CDR3 is made up of 13 amino acids. V lost 10 bases and J lost 2, with 14 bases in between. Germline-derived CDR1 and CDR2 are LNHDA and SQIVND (reference sequence). The CDR3 region has the DNA TGTGCCACCCAGGGGCAGGGAAACACTGAAGCTTTCTTT. This sequence encodes CATQGQGNTEAFF.

The chain links TRBV24-1 to TRBJ2-5; possibly TRBD1 for D (6 bases). Deletions cut 7 bases from V and 5 bases from J, with 13 bases between. Germline CDR1 KGHDR, CDR2 SFDVKD. This CDR3 has 13 amino acids. CDR3 coding DNA: TGTGCCACCAGGGACAGTCCCACGGAGACCCAGTACTTC. Protein: CATRDSPTETQYF.

This clonotype was seen many times. The chain recombines TRBV7-9 with TRBJ2-3, with a weak D call TRBD1 (5 bases). Germline values: CDR1 SEHNR, CDR2 FQNEAQ (reference sequence). V gave up 5 bases and J gave up 0 bases, with 15 bases separating them. This CDR3 has 16 residues. CDR3 DNA sequence: TGTGCCAGCAGCACAATCAGGGAACCAAGCACAGATACGCAGTATTTT. Protein: CASSTIREPSTDTQYF. The full variable domain, in which reference TRBV7-9 and TRBJ2-3 provide the parts outside the CDR3, is DTGVSQNPRHKITKRGQNVTFRCDPISEHNRLYWYRQTLGQGPEFLTYFQNEAQLEKSRLLSDRFSAERPKGSFSTLEIQRTEQGDSAMYLCASSTIREPSTDTQYFGPGTRLTVL.

CDR3 nucleotide sequence: TGCGCCAGCAGCCCAACTCCGGACAGGGGAGAAGAAAAACTGTTTTTT. Translation gives CASSPTPDRGEEKLFF. The chain has TRBV4-3 and TRBJ1-4; TRBD1 aligns across 9 bases. Germline V gene lookup returns CDR1 LGHNA and CDR2 YSLEER. The V gene end was trimmed by 4 bases and the J gene end by 8 bases; junction bases not matched to a gene: 11. This CDR3 contains 16 residues.

J is TRBJ2-1 and V is TRBV5-1; D unclear. Between the trimmed V and J ends, which lost 0 bases and 5 bases, there was a span of 9 bases. CDR1 is SGHRS and CDR2 is YFSETQ in the germline V gene. This CDR3 is 14 amino acids long. CDR3 region: CASSLVYRNNEQFF. CDR3 nucleotides: TGCGCCAGCAGCTTGGTGTACAGAAACAATGAGCAGTTCTTC.

The chain recombines TRBV5-1 with TRBJ2-3, with 8 positions matching TRBD1. In germline, CDR1 is SGHRS, CDR2 YFSETQ. V gave up 4 bases and J gave up 5 bases; unmatched junction bases: 12. This CDR3 region has 16 residues. The CDR3: CASSMLRTGPIDTQYF. CDR3 bases: TGCGCCAGCAGCATGCTGCGGACAGGGCCCATAGATACGCAGTATTTT.

This clonotype was counted between two and nine times. V and J are TRBV4-1 and TRBJ2-3; possible D gene TRBD1, 5 bases. V was shortened by 1 base and J by 4 bases, with 12 bases between the two germline ends. Germline CDR1 and CDR2: MGHRA and YSYEKL. This CDR3 spans 15 amino acids. CDR3 region: CASSQVGTGADTQYF. CDR3 coding DNA: TGCGCCAGCAGCCAAGTAGGTACAGGAGCAGATACGCAGTATTTT.

This clonotype was counted between two and nine times. The V gene is TRBV11-3, the J gene TRBJ2-2, with 9 nucleotides matching TRBD2. Germline V gene data show CDR1 as SGHNT and CDR2 as YENEEA. V gave up 1 base and J gave up 4 bases; unmatched junction bases: 10. The CDR3 is 18 residues long. The DNA of the CDR3 is TGTGCCAGCAGCTTAGGTCGGGCTAGCGGGGTAATCACCGGGGAGCTGTTTTTT. Protein: CASSLGRASGVITGELFF.

This clonotype turned up a few times. CDR3 loop: CASNLGTGITEAFF. DNA for the CDR3: TGTGCCAGCAACCTCGGGACAGGGATCACTGAAGCTTTCTTT. The chain has TRBV6-2 or TRBV6-3 and TRBJ1-1; 9 bases agree with TRBD1. The CDR3 runs to 14 residues. Germline V gene sequence: CDR1 MNHEY, CDR2 SVGEGT. V was pared by 7 bases and J by 4 bases, with 7 bases of the junction left unmatched.

This clonotype showed up just a few times. The chain has TRBV27 and TRBJ2-5; 15 bases agree with TRBD2. Germline-derived CDR1 and CDR2 are MNHEY and SMNVEV (reference sequence). Trimming removed 5 bases from V and 7 bases from J; junction bases left unmatched: 14. The CDR3 sequence is 18 residues long. The DNA for the CDR3 is TGTGCCAGCAGTCCACGGACTAGCGGGAGGGCCGGGACAGGGACCCAGTACTTC. It is translated as CASSPRTSGRAGTGTQYF.

This clonotype has only a few counts. The genes are TRBV2 and TRBJ1-4; TRBD1 is a possible D gene (6 bases). V lost 4 bases and J 0 bases, leaving 15 bases between the germline ends. Germline CDR1 reads SNHLY; CDR2 reads FYNNEI. The CDR3 runs to 17 residues. The CDR3 spells CASSGQGLGTTNEKLFF. The DNA of the CDR3 is TGTGCCAGCAGTGGGCAGGGGTTGGGGACAACTAATGAAAAACTGTTTTTT. The entire variable domain, with the rest obtained from reference TRBV2 and TRBJ1-4, is as follows: EPEVTQTPSHQVTQMGQEVILRCVPISNHLYFYWYRQILGQKVEFLVSFYNNEISEKSEIFDDQFSVERPDGSNFTLKIRSTKLEDSAMYFCASSGQGLGTTNEKLFFGSGTQLSVL.

This chain uses TRBV9 with TRBJ1-2; no firm D call. CDR1 is SGDLS, CDR2 YYNGEE, per germline. This CDR3 spans 14 amino acids. The germline V and J ends were trimmed by 5 bases and 6 bases, with 17 bases remaining between them. Here the CDR3 DNA reads TGTGCCAGCAGGGTATTTTCGTCCCTTCATGGCTACACCTTC. Amino acid sequence: CASRVFSSLHGYTF.

A few counts support this clonotype. The V gene is TRBV12-3 or TRBV12-4, the J gene TRBJ1-1, with D possibly TRBD1 on 6 matching bases. Trimming removed 6 bases at V and 0 bases at J, with 14 bases between. The CDR3 length is 15 residues. This CDR3 is CASSPPGAVNTEAFF. DNA for the CDR3: TGTGCCAGCAGCCCCCCGGGGGCGGTGAACACTGAAGCTTTCTTT.